A single TCR beta chain is shown here with its context. What it binds is unknown. This table comes from immunoSEQ multiplex PCR, and its TCRdb copy is limited to in-frame clones, with some not included. The top ten hold roughly 0.6% of the sample, which has some 97,000 clones, approximately 94% seen once. The CDR3 extends over 10 amino acids. CDR1 DFQATT and CDR2 SNEGSKA come from the germline V gene (reference sequence). Trimming shortened V by 6 bases and J by 5 bases, and 7 bases separated the two germline ends. This sample was taken from a study of siplizumab effects on memory and regulatory T cells. Study conclusions and caveats: A major contribution to the alloresponse seemed to be made by naive T cells, which seemed more diverse than memory cells. The drug siplizumab significantly decreased the alloreactive sequences that could be traced to unstimulated CD4+ memory cells.

The source is a human donor in good health. The V gene is TRBV20-1, the J gene TRBJ2-5; D gene unclear. Sequencing used Tregs sorted from blood. The CDR3 coding sequence is TGCAGTGCCACACATGAGACCCAGTACTTC. Its protein is CSATHETQYF.